A single sample is the source of the 11 T cell receptor beta chains below, sequenced in a study of OX40 agonist ivuxolimab in advanced cancers. Receptor amplification or capture employed the immunoSEQ multiplex PCR assay. The table was pulled from immuneACCESS by TCRdb, which kept in-frame rearrangements only. Such tables lose some clones; where checked, under half of the loss comes from unresolved V genes, and the rest has no known cause. The sample table lists tens of thousands of clones, about nine tenths of them with a count of one. 0.3% to 0.4% of the sample comes from the top ten. The input for sequencing was CD4+ or CD8+ T cells sorted from blood, taken in a trial of the OX40 agonist ivuxolimab. The receptors were gathered from an adult with an advanced solid tumor such as melanoma, head and neck, liver or kidney cancer.

The CDR3 DNA is TGTGCCAGCAGCTTTACCGGGGCCAATAATTCACCCCTCCACTTT. Its protein is CASSFTGANNSPLHF. This sequence joins TRBV7-2 and TRBJ1-6; possible D gene TRBD1, 5 bases. Trimming removed 3 bases at V and 5 bases at J, with 11 bases between. The CDR3 runs to 15 residues. Looked up from germline, CDR1 is SGHTA and CDR2 is FQGNSA.

J is TRBJ2-7 and V is TRBV19, with D perhaps being TRBD1 or TRBD2 (6 bases each). CDR3 size: 16 residues. V was pared by 5 bases and J by 3 bases, with 20 bases between. From germline, CDR1 is LNHDA and CDR2 SQIVND (reference sequence). CDR3 in DNA: TGTGCCAGTAGTGCTCGAAGGGGAGGAGGGGGCTACGAGCAGTACTTC. Protein: CASSARRGGGGYEQYF.

CDR3 DNA sequence: TGTGCCAGCAGCTTTCGACAGGGAGATGAAGCTTTCTTT. Its protein is CASSFRQGDEAFF. The rearrangement joins TRBV11-2 to TRBJ1-1; 7 nucleotides match TRBD1. The V segment lost 3 bases and the J segment 7 bases; nucleotides outside the gene matches: 5. Germline V gene lookup returns CDR1 SGHAT and CDR2 FQNNGV. The CDR3 is made up of 13 amino acids.

This clone came up once. The V and J genes are TRBV19 and TRBJ2-5; 7 nucleotides align to TRBD1. The CDR3 runs to 12 residues. V shed 4 bases, J shed 4 bases, and the junction held 0 bases outside the gene matches. Germline loops: CDR1 LNHDA, CDR2 SQIVND (reference sequence). CDR3 protein: CASSRQGETQYF. The CDR3 DNA is TGTGCCAGTAGTAGACAGGGAGAGACCCAGTACTTC.

This rearrangement joins TRBV27 to TRBJ2-3; D is unresolved. The CDR3 is made up of 14 amino acids. Per germline, CDR1 MNHEY and CDR2 SMNVEV (reference sequence). V dropped 6 bases and J dropped 4 bases, with 14 bases sitting between them. CDR3 protein: CASSSPGLADTQYF. The CDR3 coding sequence is TGTGCCAGCAGCTCCCCCGGTCTCGCAGATACGCAGTATTTT.

V and J are TRBV7-9 and TRBJ2-7, with 7 bases lining up with TRBD1. Germline assignment: CDR1 SEHNR and CDR2 FQNEAQ (reference sequence). J gave up 3 bases and V 1 base, and 6 bases lay outside the gene matches. CDR3 length equals 15 residues. The CDR3 DNA sequence: TGTGCCAGCAGCTTAGGAGGGGGCGCGGGCTACGAGCAGTACTTC. Amino acid sequence: CASSLGGGAGYEQYF.

The rearrangement links TRBV6-5 to TRBJ2-1; D tentatively fits TRBD1 or TRBD2 (7 bases each). Germline CDR1 is MNHEY and CDR2 is SVGAGI. The CDR3 totals 16 residues. Trimming shortened V by 0 bases and J by 4 bases, and 13 bases separated the two germline ends. As DNA, the CDR3 is TGTGCCAGCAGTTACTCGTTTCAGGGGGGGTACAATGAGCAGTTCTTC. It yields the protein CASSYSFQGGYNEQFF.

V and J are TRBV7-3 and TRBJ1-1; TRBD1 matches at 7 bases. The CDR3 is made up of 13 amino acids. V shed 9 bases, J shed 1 base, and the junction held 5 bases outside the gene matches. Per germline, CDR1 SGHTA and CDR2 FQGTGA. The CDR3 sequence is CARTRDRNTEAFF. In nucleotides, the CDR3 is TGTGCCAGGACCCGGGACAGGAACACTGAAGCTTTCTTT.

The chain recombines TRBV9 with TRBJ1-1; 7 positions match TRBD1. Germline CDR1 SGDLS, CDR2 YYNGEE. With 0 bases clipped from V and 6 bases from J, the junction kept 2 bases outside the gene matches. The CDR3 loop spans 13 amino acids. This chain's CDR3 is CASSVEQGSEAFF. The CDR3 DNA follows: TGTGCCAGCAGCGTAGAACAGGGGTCTGAAGCTTTCTTT.

The genes are TRBV5-1 and TRBJ1-2; D unresolved. V was clipped by 7 bases and J by 0 bases, with 13 bases between them. The CDR3 consists of 14 residues. Germline CDR1 SGHRS, CDR2 YFSETQ. The CDR3 is CASGSGEANYGYTF. The DNA of the CDR3 is TGCGCCAGCGGGTCAGGAGAAGCTAACTATGGCTACACCTTC.

The chain uses TRBV11-3 and TRBJ2-3; D might be TRBD2 (5 bases). Germline assignment: CDR1 SGHNT and CDR2 YENEEA. Trimming removed 0 bases at V and 0 bases at J, with 16 bases between. The CDR3 totals 18 residues. DNA for the CDR3: TGTGCCAGCAGCTTAGACGAGGGCACTTGGACTAGCACAGATACGCAGTATTTT. Translated, it gives CASSLDEGTWTSTDTQYF.